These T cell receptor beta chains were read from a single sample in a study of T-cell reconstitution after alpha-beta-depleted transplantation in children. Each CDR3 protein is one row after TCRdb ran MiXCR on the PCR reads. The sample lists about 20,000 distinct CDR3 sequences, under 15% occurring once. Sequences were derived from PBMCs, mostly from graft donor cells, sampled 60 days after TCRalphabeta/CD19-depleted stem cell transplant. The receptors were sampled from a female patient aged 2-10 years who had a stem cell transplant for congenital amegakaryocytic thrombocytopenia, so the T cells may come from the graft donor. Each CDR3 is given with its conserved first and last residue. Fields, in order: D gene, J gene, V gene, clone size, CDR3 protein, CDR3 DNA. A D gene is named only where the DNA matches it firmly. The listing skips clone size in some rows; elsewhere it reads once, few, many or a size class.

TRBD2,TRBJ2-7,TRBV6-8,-,CASSLYSGGAHRLDEQYF,TGTGCCAGCAGTCTCTACTCCGGGGGGGCCCACCGACTAGACGAGCAGTACTTC
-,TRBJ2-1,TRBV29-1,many,CSVLTRYNEQFF,TGCAGCGTCCTTACTCGGTACAATGAGCAGTTCTTC
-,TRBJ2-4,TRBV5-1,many,CASSLFAGNENIQYF,TGCGCCAGCAGCTTGTTTGCCGGTAACGAAAACATTCAGTACTTC
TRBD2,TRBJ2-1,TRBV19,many,CASSPTSGSQGEQFF,TGTGCCAGTAGTCCGACTAGCGGGAGTCAAGGTGAGCAGTTCTTC
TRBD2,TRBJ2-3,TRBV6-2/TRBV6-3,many,CASSYSKTLAGVSDTQYF,TGTGCCAGCAGTTACTCGAAGACACTAGCGGGAGTGTCAGATACGCAGTATTTT
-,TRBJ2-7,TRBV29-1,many,CSVERRDSGVYEQYF,TGCAGCGTTGAAAGGAGGGACTCAGGGGTATACGAGCAGTACTTC
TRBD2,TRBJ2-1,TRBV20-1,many,CRASGSWNEQFF,TGCAGGGCTAGCGGCTCCTGGAATGAGCAGTTCTTC
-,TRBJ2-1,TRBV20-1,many,CSAREGQGRGYNEQFF,TGCAGTGCTAGAGAGGGTCAGGGTAGAGGCTACAATGAGCAGTTCTTC
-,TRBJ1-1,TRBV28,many,CASSFVSSEAFF,TGTGCCAGCAGTTTCGTCAGCTCTGAAGCTTTCTTT
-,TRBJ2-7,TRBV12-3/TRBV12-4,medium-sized,CASSGTAGQYF,TGTGCCAGCAGTGGAACCGCGGGGCAGTACTTC
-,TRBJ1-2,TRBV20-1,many,CSASRQAVSGYTF,TGCAGTGCTTCTCGACAGGCCGTAAGTGGCTACACCTTC
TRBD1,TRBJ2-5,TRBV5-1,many,CASSGTRGGSETQYF,TGCGCCAGCAGCGGAACTAGAGGGGGCTCAGAGACCCAGTACTTC
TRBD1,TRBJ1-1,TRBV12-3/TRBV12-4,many,CASSHRDRGTEAFF,TGTGCCAGCAGCCACCGGGACAGGGGCACTGAAGCTTTCTTT
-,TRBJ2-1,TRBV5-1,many,CASSSTAPSPGNEQFF,TGCGCCAGCAGCTCGACGGCCCCTAGCCCGGGCAATGAGCAGTTCTTC
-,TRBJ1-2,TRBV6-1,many,CASSALTSNYGYTF,TGTGCCAGCAGTGCCCTGACATCTAACTATGGCTACACCTTC
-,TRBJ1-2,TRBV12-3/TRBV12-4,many,CASSLSNHYGYTF,TGTGCCAGCAGCTTATCAAATCACTATGGCTACACCTTC
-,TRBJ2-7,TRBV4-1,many,CASSQPGLPYEQYF,TGCGCCAGCAGCCAGCCAGGACTCCCCTACGAGCAGTACTTC
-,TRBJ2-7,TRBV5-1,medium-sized,CASSRDSYEQYF,TGCGCCAGCAGCAGGGACTCCTACGAGCAGTACTTC
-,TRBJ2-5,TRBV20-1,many,CSAAPGLVETQYF,TGCAGTGCTGCCCCCGGACTCGTGGAGACCCAGTACTTC
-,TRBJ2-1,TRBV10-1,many,CASSESRGEKFF,TGCGCCAGCAGTGAGTCTAGGGGGGAAAAGTTCTTC
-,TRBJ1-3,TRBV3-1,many,CASSQFEKSGNTIYF,TGTGCCAGCAGCCAGTTTGAAAAGTCTGGAAACACCATATATTTT
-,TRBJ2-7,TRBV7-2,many,CASSLFGGKYEQYF,TGTGCCAGCAGCTTATTCGGCGGCAAGTACGAGCAGTACTTC
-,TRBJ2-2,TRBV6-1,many,CASSEGWGTTNTGELFF,TGTGCCAGCAGTGAAGGGTGGGGGACAACGAACACCGGGGAGCTGTTTTTT
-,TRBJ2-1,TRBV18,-,CASSPRQGANEQFF,TGTGCCAGCTCACCAAGGCAGGGTGCTAATGAGCAGTTCTTC
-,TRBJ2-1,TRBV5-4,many,CASRTAFNYNEQFF,TGTGCCAGCAGGACGGCTTTTAACTACAATGAGCAGTTCTTC
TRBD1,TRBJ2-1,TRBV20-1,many,CSARRTGGLNEQFF,TGCAGTGCTAGGAGGACAGGGGGCCTCAATGAGCAGTTCTTC
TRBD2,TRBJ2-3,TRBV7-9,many,CASSFSGSASDTQYF,TGTGCCAGCAGCTTCAGCGGGAGTGCGTCAGATACGCAGTATTTT
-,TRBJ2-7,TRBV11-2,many,CASSSTGRTYEQYF,TGTGCCAGCAGCTCGACAGGGAGGACCTACGAGCAGTACTTC
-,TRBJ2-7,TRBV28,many,CASSLGPLLRINSYEQYF,TGTGCCAGCAGTTTAGGTCCCCTTTTGCGTATCAACTCCTACGAGCAGTACTTC
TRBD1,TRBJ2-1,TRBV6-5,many,CASSLTQGVPYNEQFF,TGTGCCAGCAGTTTAACACAGGGGGTCCCCTACAATGAGCAGTTCTTC
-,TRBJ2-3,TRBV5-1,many,CASSVTDTQYF,TGCGCCAGCAGCGTGACAGATACGCAGTATTTT
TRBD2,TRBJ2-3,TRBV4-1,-,CASSSGTSGSTDTQYF,TGCGCCAGCAGCTCCGGGACTAGCGGGAGCACAGATACGCAGTATTTT
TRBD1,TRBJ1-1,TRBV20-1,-,CSAGTGVGTEAFF,TGCAGTGCAGGGACAGGCGTCGGAACTGAAGCTTTCTTT
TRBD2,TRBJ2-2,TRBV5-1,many,CASSRTSGNTGELFF,TGCGCCAGCAGCAGGACTAGCGGGAACACCGGGGAGCTGTTTTTT
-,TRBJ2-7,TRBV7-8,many,CASSSRRSSYEQYF,TGTGCCAGCAGCTCAAGGCGGAGCTCCTACGAGCAGTACTTC
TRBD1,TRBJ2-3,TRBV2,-,CASSLDRDSTDTQYF,TGTGCCAGCAGTTTAGACAGGGACAGCACAGATACGCAGTATTTT
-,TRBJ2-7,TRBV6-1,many,CASSEISSGYEQYF,TGTGCCAGCAGTGAGATCAGCTCCGGGTACGAGCAGTACTTC
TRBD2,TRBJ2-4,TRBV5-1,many,CASSLASGRGNIQYF,TGCGCCAGCAGCTTGGCCAGCGGGAGGGGGAACATTCAGTACTTC
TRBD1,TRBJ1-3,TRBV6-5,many,CASSQQGAGNTIYF,TGTGCCAGCAGCCAACAGGGGGCTGGAAACACCATATATTTT
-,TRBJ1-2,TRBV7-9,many,CASSHDNPDYYGYTF,TGTGCCAGCAGCCACGACAACCCGGACTACTATGGCTACACCTTC
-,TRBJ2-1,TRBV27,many,CASSFWGRAINEQFF,TGTGCCAGCAGTTTCTGGGGGCGCGCAATCAATGAGCAGTTCTTC